This paragraph covers one T cell receptor (beta chain) sequence. Its recognized antigen is unknown. Qualities for individual bases were not recorded, and no much larger clone is one base off. This sample was included in a study of cytomegalovirus exposure and HLA in healthy donors (dated by TCRdb to about 2017). Regarding the complete study: An earlier analysis of roughly 570 of the donors reported about 300 Gb of sequence data and roughly 120 million unique TCR beta sequences obtained from approximately 180 million T cells. A later analysis re-examined previously published TCR beta repertoires from about 700 donors and added high-resolution HLA genotyping to investigate patterns of TCR occurrence. Genome-wide SNP genotypes for about 55% of the roughly 670 donors were used in a later genetic analysis, which treated that subset as a discovery cohort. Class I and class II HLA loci were covered by the typing at four-digit resolution. On average, around 230,000 unique TCR beta nucleotide sequences were sequenced per donor among about 400 genotyped donors of the cohort, with about 19% of those sequences being non-productive. Roughly 300 gigabases of sequencing data and 91 million or so unique TCR sequences made up an early release that covered some 640 HLA-typed donors. Typing coverage varied by locus: about 620-630 donors for A, B, C, DRB1 and DQB1; roughly 510 for DQA1; around 570 for DPA1; 450 to 480 for DPB1. Alongside the repertoire data, information on donor age, sex, ethnicity and CMV serostatus was compiled. To predict cytomegalovirus infection status, the study combined high-throughput TCR immunosequencing, statistical association of individual TCRs with disease status, and machine learning. Of the 300 to 450 genotyped donors, about 84% fell in the genetic ancestry cluster associated with self-reported Caucasian donors. A few DR-DQ haplotypes were handled as single units for association and clustering because linkage in the cohort was strong. An earlier analysis of 450 to 750 of the donors used high-throughput TCR beta sequencing to judge whether each TCR beta V gene segment behaved as functional or pseudogenic. All discovery cohort repertoires had been generated using a single sequencing platform. Rather than using new phenotypic data, the later analysis identified candidate immune exposures from TCR beta sequences and from how often those sequences occurred across donors. The study was designed to test whether signatures of past pathogen exposure could be identified by cataloging public T cell receptors. The T cell repertoires of 670 or so subjects were profiled by immunosequencing and related to cytomegalovirus serostatus. Besides the first cohort of around 700 subjects, a separate validation cohort made up of roughly 120 different subjects was used. Study-level results and caveats: A later analysis reported that several top co-occurrence clusters appeared linked to parvovirus B19, influenza, CMV and Epstein-Barr virus. Three of the identified cytomegalovirus-associated TCR beta chains were confirmed in vitro to be specific for cytomegalovirus antigens. The authors suggested that the approach could potentially be extended to other disease states and immunological phenotypes. In an earlier analysis of some 550 of the donors, most TCR beta V segments were observed in productive rearrangements about 87% or about 30% of the time, broadly matching IMGT annotations. Roughly uniform sequencing depth across donors was assumed in presence/absence analyses, although this assumption may not hold. In a later analysis, most CMV-associated TCR beta chains were found to appear HLA-restricted, with HLA associations seemingly driven largely by CMV exposure. Because counts were too low, about 17 rarely observed V segments, including chromosome 9 orphons, were excluded from the earlier analysis of several hundred of the donors. In a later analysis, over 15,000 TCR beta sequences were associated with specific HLA alleles at a false discovery rate of 0.05. A later analysis found that HLA-associated TCR beta chains were more clonally expanded and had lower generation probabilities than equally common non-associated chains. In a later genetic analysis, a missense DCLRE1C variant was associated with V-gene and J-gene trimming of TCR beta chains, and the association was replicated in an independent cohort. When HLA alleles, especially DR and DQ, strongly co-occurred, TCR associations were difficult to assign to individual alleles. This cohort had only TCR beta chains sequenced, and the lack of alpha or paired-chain data limited which features could be detected. A total of fewer than 200 TCR beta chains were listed by the study as associated with cytomegalovirus. For the cohort, immune exposure information was limited to CMV serostatus. Most TCR sequences were seen in very few donors, while some public TCRs were found in many individuals. A further reported finding was that TCR beta sequences accurately predicted the HLA-A and HLA-B alleles for most subjects in the first cohort. Some IMGT-functional V segments, including TRBV6-2 and TRBV6-3, could not be distinguished by the 87-base-pair reads and were therefore excluded. According to a later genetic analysis, donors in an Asian-associated ancestry cluster had fewer N-insertions in productive TCRs than the roughly 670-donor mean. Linkage disequilibrium might explain the correlated functional status among segregating V segments, but an unknown experimental factor could not be ruled out. Because some donors lacked HLA typing at each locus, the association tests relied only on the typed subset. In both the original and validation cohorts, the classifier was reported to diagnose cytomegalovirus status with high specificity and sensitivity. According to a later analysis, TCR association rates differed among HLA loci, with DRB1 alleles showing the most associated TCRs and HLA-C alleles showing the fewest. A cluster of highly shared sequence variants was judged likely to be a technical artifact of the sequencing pipeline.

The CDR3 goes from the cysteine to the phenylalanine over 14 residues. The CDR3 DNA has 42 bases and is translated from base 1. CDR1 and CDR2, per the germline V gene, are SGDLS and YYNGEE. Germline trimming: 0 bases from V, 7 bases from J; junction bases outside gene matches: 4. The cohort consisted of hundreds of healthy bone marrow donors. Cohort members were all nominally healthy when sampled, although unrecorded immune exposures were likely present. The donor was CMV seronegative and was included in the group of 352 seronegative cohort members. Each donor provided a peripheral blood sample, and peripheral blood mononuclear cells were used for TCR beta sequencing. Genomic DNA extraction from the blood cell samples was performed with the Qiagen DNeasy Blood Extraction Kit. To prepare the library, the immunoSEQ multiplex PCR assay was applied. The multiplex PCR relied on a mix of 60 forward primers for TCR Vbeta segments and 13 reverse primers for TCR Jbeta segments. The CDR3 region of rearranged TCR beta genes was amplified from genomic DNA by a multiplex PCR assay. On the Illumina HiSeq System, the amplified TCR beta libraries were sequenced as 87-base-pair reads. As for the original processing: A later analysis tallied 70 million to 100 million unique TCR beta chains across the 640 or so repertoires, and some 10 million of those chains were shared by two or more donors. A nearest-neighbor algorithm error-corrected the raw reads and collapsed the reads into unique sequences, merging closely related sequences to remove PCR and sequencing errors. To assign V, D and J gene segments, CDR3 sequences were aligned to IMGT reference sequences. For a sequence to be retained, a match of at least six nucleotides to both a V gene segment and a J gene segment was required. Rearrangements were called productive when the CDR3 lacked stop codons and stayed in frame with V and J; all others were non-productive. CDR3 was defined by IMGT convention, running from the second conserved V-encoded cysteine to the conserved J-encoded phenylalanine. The earlier analysis of 500 to 750 of the donors excluded any sequence lacking an unambiguous match to a single V gene segment. In an earlier analysis of a few hundred of the donors, a V segment was called functional when productive rearrangements were above 56.7%, and segregating when the standard deviation between donors exceeded 5%. A statistical classification framework was built to diagnose cytomegalovirus status from the catalog of TCR beta chain sequences. In a later analysis, V and J genes were assigned by comparing TCR nucleotide sequences against IMGT/GENE-DB human TR gene sequences. In a later analysis, CDR3 sequences and most-parsimonious VDJ recombination scenarios were assigned using the TCRdist pipeline. In a later analysis, every TCR beta chain was defined by the combination of its CDR3 amino acid sequence and its V-gene family, and reads without a unique V-gene family were dropped. A later analysis removed 592 highly shared, low-generation-probability nucleotide sequences to deal with suspected cross-contamination and a sequencing artifact. In a later analysis, a clonal expansion index was calculated for each public chain from normalized within-repertoire ranks of inferred template counts. In a later analysis, generation probabilities were computed with a VDJ recombination model fitted to out-of-frame rearrangements, and the resulting probabilities were checked against IGoR. In a later analysis, hypergeometric tests were used to score TCR-TCR, TCR-HLA and TCR-CMV co-occurrence, with a repertoire-size bias correction applied to TCR pairs. A later analysis estimated false discovery rates by permuting HLA or CMV assignments 20 times. In a later analysis, co-occurring TCRs were grouped with DBSCAN, and TCRdist sequence similarity was added when clustering was performed within HLA-allele-positive subsets. Repertoires with fewer than 30,000 or more than 120,000 public chains, plus five repertoires with anomalous nucleotide sharing, were excluded from co-occurrence clustering. TCRdb stores this immuneACCESS table with in-frame sequences only. Part of the clones is absent; in the studies checked, under half of the shortfall reflects unresolved V genes, and no reason is known for the rest. The V and J calls and clone size were taken over from that table, and D and trimming were inferred from the DNA. This sample gives about 190,000 clones in total; around three quarters of them show up just once. Under 0.85% of the sample rests with the top ten.

The clonotype comes from a boy aged 5 to 17 in good health and CMV-seronegative. The chain is made from TRBV9 and TRBJ1-2, with 9 middle bases fitting TRBD1. The sample consisted of PBMCs. The CDR3 has the sequence CASSVAGTGSGYTF. The nucleotide sequence reads as follows: TGTGCCAGCAGCGTAGCCGGGACAGGGTCTGGCTACACCTTC.